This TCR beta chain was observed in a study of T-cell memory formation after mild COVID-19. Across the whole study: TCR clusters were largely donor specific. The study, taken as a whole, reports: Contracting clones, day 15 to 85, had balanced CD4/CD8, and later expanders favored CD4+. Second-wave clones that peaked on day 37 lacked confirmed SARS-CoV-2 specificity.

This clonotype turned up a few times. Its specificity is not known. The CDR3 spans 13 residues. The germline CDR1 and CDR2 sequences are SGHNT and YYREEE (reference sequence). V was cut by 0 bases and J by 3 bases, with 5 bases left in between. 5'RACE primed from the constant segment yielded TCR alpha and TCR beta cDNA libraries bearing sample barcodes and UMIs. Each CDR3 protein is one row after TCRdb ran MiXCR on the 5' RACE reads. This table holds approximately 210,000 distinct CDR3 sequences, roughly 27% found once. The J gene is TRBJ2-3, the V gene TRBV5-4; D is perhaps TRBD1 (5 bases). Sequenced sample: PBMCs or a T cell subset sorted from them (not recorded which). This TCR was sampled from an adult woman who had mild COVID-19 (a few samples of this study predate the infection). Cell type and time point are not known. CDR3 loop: CASSLGQTDTQYF. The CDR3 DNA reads TGTGCCAGCAGCTTGGGACAGACAGATACGCAGTATTTT.